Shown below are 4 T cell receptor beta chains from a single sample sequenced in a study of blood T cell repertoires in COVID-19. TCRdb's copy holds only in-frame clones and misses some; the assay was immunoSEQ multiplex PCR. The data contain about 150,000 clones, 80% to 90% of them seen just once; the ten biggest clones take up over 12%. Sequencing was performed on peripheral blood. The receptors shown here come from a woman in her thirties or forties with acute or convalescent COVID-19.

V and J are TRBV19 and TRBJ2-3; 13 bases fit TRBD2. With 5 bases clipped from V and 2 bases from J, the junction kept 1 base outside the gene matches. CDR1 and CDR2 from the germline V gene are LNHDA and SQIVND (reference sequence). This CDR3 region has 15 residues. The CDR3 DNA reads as TGTGCCAGTAGTGGACTAGCGGGAGTCACAGATACGCAGTATTTT. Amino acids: CASSGLAGVTDTQYF.

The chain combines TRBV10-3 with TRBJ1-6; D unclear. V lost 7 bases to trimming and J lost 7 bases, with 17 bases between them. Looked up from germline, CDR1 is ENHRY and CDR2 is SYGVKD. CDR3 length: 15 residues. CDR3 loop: CAITLEVGGNSPLHF. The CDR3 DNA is TGTGCCATCACCCTAGAGGTTGGTGGGAATTCACCCCTCCACTTT.

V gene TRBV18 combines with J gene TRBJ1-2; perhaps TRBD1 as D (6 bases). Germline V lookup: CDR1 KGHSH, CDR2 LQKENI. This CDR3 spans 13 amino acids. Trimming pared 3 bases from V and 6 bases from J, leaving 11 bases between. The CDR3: CASSPAGADGYTF. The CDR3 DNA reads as TGTGCCAGCTCACCGGCGGGGGCGGATGGCTACACCTTC.

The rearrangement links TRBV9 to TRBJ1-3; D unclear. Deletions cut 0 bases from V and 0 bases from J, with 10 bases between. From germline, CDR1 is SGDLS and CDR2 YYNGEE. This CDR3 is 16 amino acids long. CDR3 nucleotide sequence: TGTGCCAGCAGCGTAGCCCCACAGTTCTCTGGAAACACCATATATTTT. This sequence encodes CASSVAPQFSGNTIYF.